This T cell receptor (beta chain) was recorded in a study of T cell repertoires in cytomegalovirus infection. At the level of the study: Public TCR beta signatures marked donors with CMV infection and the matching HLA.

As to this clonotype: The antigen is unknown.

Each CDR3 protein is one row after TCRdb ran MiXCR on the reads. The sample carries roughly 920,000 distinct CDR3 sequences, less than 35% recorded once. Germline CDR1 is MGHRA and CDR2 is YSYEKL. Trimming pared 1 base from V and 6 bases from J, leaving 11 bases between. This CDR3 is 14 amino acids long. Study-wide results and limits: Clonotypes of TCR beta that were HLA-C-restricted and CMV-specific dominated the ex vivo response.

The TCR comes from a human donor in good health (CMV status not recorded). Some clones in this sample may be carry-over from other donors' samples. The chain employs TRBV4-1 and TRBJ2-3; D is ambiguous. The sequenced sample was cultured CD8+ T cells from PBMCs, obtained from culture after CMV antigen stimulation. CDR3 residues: CASSQVPKADTQYF. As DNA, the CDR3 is TGCGCCAGCAGCCAAGTCCCGAAGGCGGATACGCAGTATTTT.